Following are 7 T cell receptor beta chains from one sample sequenced in a study of cytomegalovirus exposure and HLA in healthy donors. A multiplex PCR was run with 60 Vbeta primers and 13 Jbeta primers. TCRdb's table, derived via immunoSEQ multiplex PCR, lists solely in-frame clones and lacks some. The sample includes about 170,000 clones, roughly 80% of them seen just once. The sample comprised PBMCs. These receptors came from a male donor in good health and CMV-seronegative.

The rearrangement uses TRBV19 and TRBJ2-3; 7 bases match TRBD2. V lost 1 base, J lost 1 base, and 2 bases stayed unmatched. The CDR3 consists of 15 residues. Germline CDR1 LNHDA, CDR2 SQIVND (reference sequence). The CDR3 loop is CASSIGLAGTDTQYF. As DNA, the CDR3 is TGTGCCAGTAGTATAGGGCTAGCGGGCACAGATACGCAGTATTTT.

J is TRBJ1-4 and V is TRBV6-5; 11 nucleotides agree with TRBD1. CDR1 is MNHEY and CDR2 is SVGAGI in the germline V gene. The junction had 5 bases not matched to a gene; V was cut back by 2 bases and J by 9 bases. CDR3 length equals 15 residues. The CDR3 protein is CASSYGGQGAQKLFF. CDR3 coding DNA: TGTGCCAGCAGTTACGGAGGACAGGGGGCTCAAAAACTGTTTTTT.

The chain carries TRBV27 and TRBJ2-2; 9 positions match TRBD1. V dropped 5 bases and J dropped 4; count of bases not matched to a gene: 14. Germline V gene sequence: CDR1 MNHEY, CDR2 SMNVEV (reference sequence). The CDR3 has 18 amino acids. CDR3 in DNA: TGTGCCAGCAGTCCTACCCCTGGGACAGGGACCCTCACCGGGGAGCTGTTTTTT. Its translation: CASSPTPGTGTLTGELFF.

The genes are TRBV13 and TRBJ2-7; 8 positions match TRBD1. The CDR3 covers 16 residues. V shed 5 bases and J 7 bases; nucleotides not matched to a gene: 16. Per the germline V gene, CDR1 is PRHDT and CDR2 is FYEKMQ (reference sequence). The CDR3 nucleotides read TGTGCCAGCAGCCTGCTAAGGACGGACACAGGGGGGGAGCAGTACTTC. It translates to CASSLLRTDTGGEQYF.

The rearrangement uses TRBV29-1 and TRBJ2-5; TRBD1 matches at 10 bases. Germline loops: CDR1 SQVTM, CDR2 ANQGSEA. This CDR3 region has 14 residues. V shed 5 bases and J 4 bases; nucleotides not matched to a gene: 7. CDR3 nucleotide sequence: TGCAGCGTTCTCCGGGACAGGGGACCAGAGACCCAGTACTTC. Its protein product is CSVLRDRGPETQYF.

CDR3 loop: CASSPRVGSSYEQYF. CDR3 DNA: TGCGCCAGCAGCCCTCGGGTGGGGAGCTCCTACGAGCAGTACTTC. V is TRBV5-1 and J is TRBJ2-7; maybe TRBD2 (5 bases). With 4 bases removed from V and 0 bases from J, the gap between germline ends came to 14 bases. CDR1 and CDR2 (germline): SGHRS, YFSETQ. This CDR3 region has 15 residues.

This sequence joins TRBV7-6 and TRBJ1-5; D remains ambiguous. The CDR3 has 15 amino acids. Germline CDR1 SGHVS, CDR2 FNYEAQ. Trimming took 5 bases from V and 2 from J, leaving 13 bases between them. The CDR3 is CASSPEGFGNQPQHF. The CDR3 DNA reads TGTGCCAGCAGCCCCGAGGGTTTCGGCAATCAGCCCCAGCATTTT.